What follows are 10 T cell receptor beta chains derived from one specimen sequenced in a study of cytomegalovirus exposure and HLA in healthy donors. PCR was performed using 60 Vbeta and 13 Jbeta primers. Clones were sequenced by immunoSEQ multiplex PCR, and TCRdb holds only the in-frame ones, with some missing. The sample has tens of thousands of clones; under 80% are singletons. Sequencing was carried out using PBMCs. The source is a man aged 25-45 years in good health and CMV-seropositive.

This chain uses TRBV15 with TRBJ2-6, with TRBD2 matching 7 bases. V lost 0 bases to trimming and J lost 4 bases; unmatched junction nucleotides: 6. The germline V gene has CDR1 LNHNV and CDR2 YYDKDF (reference sequence). This CDR3 spans 17 amino acids. CDR3 amino acids: CATSRDGEGSGANVLTF. For the CDR3, the DNA is TGTGCCACCAGCAGAGATGGGGAGGGGTCAGGGGCCAACGTCCTGACTTTC.

The V gene is TRBV7-2, the J gene TRBJ2-2; no clear D. Trimming pared 2 bases from V and 0 bases from J, leaving 10 bases between. The CDR3 has 16 residues. Germline V gene lookup returns CDR1 SGHTA and CDR2 FQGNSA. CDR3 sequence: CASSLMGPSNTGELFF. The CDR3 coding sequence is TGTGCCAGCAGCTTAATGGGCCCGTCGAACACCGGGGAGCTGTTTTTT.

This clone was detected only a few times. V gene TRBV25-1 combines with J gene TRBJ2-2, with 10 bases matching TRBD2. The CDR3 spans 15 residues. Germline V gene lookup returns CDR1 MGHDK and CDR2 SYGVNS. V lost 5 bases and J lost 3; bases outside the gene matches: 3. CDR3 sequence: CASSPLAGDTGELFF. The CDR3 DNA sequence: TGTGCCAGCAGTCCTCTAGCGGGGGACACCGGGGAGCTGTTTTTT.

This clone was detected once. The junction shows a germline mismatch at one end, possibly a read error. The J gene is TRBJ1-4, the V gene TRBV7-9, with D perhaps matching TRBD1 (6 bases). The CDR3 contains 14 residues. Germline V gives CDR1 SEHNR, CDR2 FQNEAQ (reference sequence). The CDR3 region is CSSTPPGQSEKLFF. The CDR3 bases are TGTTCCAGCACCCCCCCGGGACAAAGCGAAAAACTGTTTTTT.

This clone was found a few times. V and J are TRBV7-9 and TRBJ2-7; D unresolved. The V end was cut by 5 bases, the J end by 3 bases, with 11 bases between. The CDR3 is made up of 13 amino acids. Germline V lookup: CDR1 SEHNR, CDR2 FQNEAQ (reference sequence). CDR3 coding DNA: TGTGCCAGCAGCCCCAGACAAAGCTACGAGCAGTACTTC. Protein sequence: CASSPRQSYEQYF.

The gene calls are TRBV2 and TRBJ2-2; D might be TRBD2 (7 bases). Germline V gene data show CDR1 as SNHLY and CDR2 as FYNNEI. The CDR3 has 14 amino acids. V was shortened by 3 bases and J by 7 bases, with 12 bases between the two germline ends. The CDR3 region has the DNA TGTGCCAGCAGTGAGAGGGGGGGGATCGGGGAGCTGTTTTTT. Its protein product is CASSERGGIGELFF.

The J gene is TRBJ2-3, the V gene TRBV5-6, with 13 nucleotides matching TRBD2. Per germline, CDR1 SGHDT and CDR2 YYEEEE. CDR3 size: 16 residues. The V gene end was trimmed by 2 bases and the J gene end by 3 bases; junction bases not matched to a gene: 3. CDR3 nucleotide sequence: TGTGCCAGCAGCTTAGGACTAGCGGGGGCAACAGATACGCAGTATTTT. This sequence encodes CASSLGLAGATDTQYF.

The chain has TRBV9 and TRBJ2-3; TRBD2 matches at 9 bases. With V trimmed by 1 base and J by 5 bases, 8 bases remained unmatched. The CDR3 is made up of 16 amino acids. The germline V gene encodes CDR1 SGDLS and CDR2 YYNGEE. The CDR3 DNA is TGTGCCAGCAGCGTACCGACTAGCGGTACACAAGATACGCAGTATTTT. This encodes CASSVPTSGTQDTQYF.

V usage is TRBV5-1 and J usage is TRBJ2-7; 8 bases are shared with TRBD1. Trimming removed 1 base from V and 2 bases from J; junction bases left unmatched: 2. The CDR3 runs to 14 residues. CDR1 is SGHRS and CDR2 is YFSETQ in the germline V gene. The DNA of the CDR3 is TGCGCCAGCAGCTTGACAGGGGGGACCTACGAGCAGTACTTC. Translation gives CASSLTGGTYEQYF.

The chain has TRBV7-9 and TRBJ2-7; 11 nucleotides align to TRBD1. CDR3 size: 15 residues. V trimming: 2 bases; J trimming: 3 bases; junction bases outside the gene matches: 3. Germline lookup yields CDR1 SEHNR and CDR2 FQNEAQ (reference sequence). As DNA, the CDR3 is TGTGCCAGCAGCTTATTCGGGACAGGGGGCTACGAGCAGTACTTC. Translating gives CASSLFGTGGYEQYF. Using reference TRBV7-9 and TRBJ2-7 for the parts outside the CDR3, the full variable domain is DTGVSQNPRHKITKRGQNVTFRCDPISEHNRLYWYRQTLGQGPEFLTYFQNEAQLEKSRLLSDRFSAERPKGSFSTLEIQRTEQGDSAMYLCASSLFGTGGYEQYFGPGTRLTVT.